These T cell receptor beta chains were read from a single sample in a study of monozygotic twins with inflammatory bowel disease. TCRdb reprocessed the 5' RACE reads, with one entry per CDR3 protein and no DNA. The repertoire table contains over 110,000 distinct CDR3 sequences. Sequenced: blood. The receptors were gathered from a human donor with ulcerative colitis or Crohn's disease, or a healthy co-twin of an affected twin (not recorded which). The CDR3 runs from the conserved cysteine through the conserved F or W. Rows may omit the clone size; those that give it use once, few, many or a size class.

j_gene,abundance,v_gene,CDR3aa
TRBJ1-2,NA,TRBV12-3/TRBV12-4,CASSLASTRDGYTF
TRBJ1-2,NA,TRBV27,CASSSDRNYGYTF
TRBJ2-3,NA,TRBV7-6,CASSLVPEVQYF
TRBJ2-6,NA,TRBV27,CASSLSVFSGGTGSSAGANVLTF
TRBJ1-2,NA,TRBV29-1,CSVEWGLAGYTF
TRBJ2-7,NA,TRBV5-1,CASSRRDRMPYEQYF
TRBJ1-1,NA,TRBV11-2,CASSTRDYTEAFF
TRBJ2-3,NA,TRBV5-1,CASTSGGYTDTQYF
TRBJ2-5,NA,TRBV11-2,CASSFGTSGQETQYF
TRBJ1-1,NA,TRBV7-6,CASFLRGGSTEAFF
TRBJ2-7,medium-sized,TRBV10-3,CATAGTADSYEQYF
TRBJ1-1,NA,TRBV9,CSNSGGGTEAFF
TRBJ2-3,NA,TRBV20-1,CSARKDGRADTQYF
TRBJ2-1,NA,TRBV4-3,CASSQDIQGASDNEQFF
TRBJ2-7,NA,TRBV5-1,CASSSNLASYEQYF
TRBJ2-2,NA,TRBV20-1,CSARHGTSGNTGELFF
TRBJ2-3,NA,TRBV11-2,CASSLVVGDTQYF
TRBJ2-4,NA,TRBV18,CASSPQVLGFAKNIQYF
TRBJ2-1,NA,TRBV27,CASSPRTSGGSYNEQFF
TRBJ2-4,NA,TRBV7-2,CASSPTSGGAKNIQYF